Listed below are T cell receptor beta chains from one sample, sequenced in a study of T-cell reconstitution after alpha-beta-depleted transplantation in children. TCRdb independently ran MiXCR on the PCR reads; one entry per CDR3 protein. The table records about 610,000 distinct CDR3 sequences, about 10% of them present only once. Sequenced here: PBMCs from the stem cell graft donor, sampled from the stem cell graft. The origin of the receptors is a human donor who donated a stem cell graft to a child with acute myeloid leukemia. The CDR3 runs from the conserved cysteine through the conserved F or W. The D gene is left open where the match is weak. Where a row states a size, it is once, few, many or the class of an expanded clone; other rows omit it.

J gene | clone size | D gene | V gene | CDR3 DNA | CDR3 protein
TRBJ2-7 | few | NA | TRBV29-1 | TGCAGCGTTGAATACGGGGATCGGTACGAGCAGTACTTC | CSVEYGDRYEQYF
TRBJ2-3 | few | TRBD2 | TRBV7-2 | TGTGCCAGCAGCCCTCAATCCTGGACTAGCGGCACAGATACGCAGTATTTT | CASSPQSWTSGTDTQYF
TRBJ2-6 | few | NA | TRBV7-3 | TGTGCCAGCAGCTTTGGAGGGCCGAGCTCTGGGGCCAACGTCCTGACTTTC | CASSFGGPSSGANVLTF
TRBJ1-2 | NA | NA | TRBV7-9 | TGTGCCAGCAGCGAGGGCCCACCCCTTTATGGCTACACCTTC | CASSEGPPLYGYTF
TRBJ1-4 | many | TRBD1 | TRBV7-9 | TGTGCCTTCCAGGGGGCCGGTTTTGATGAAAAACTGTTTTTT | CAFQGAGFDEKLFF
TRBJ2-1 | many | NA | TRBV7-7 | TGTGCTAGCAGCCGCGGGGCGGGAATAGCCTCCTACAATGAGCAGTTCTTC | CASSRGAGIASYNEQFF
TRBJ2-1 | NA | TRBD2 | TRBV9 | TGTGCCAGCAGCGTAGGACTAGCGGGAGGGGTGAATGAGCAGTTCTTC | CASSVGLAGGVNEQFF
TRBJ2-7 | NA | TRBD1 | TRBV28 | TGTGCCAGCAGTTTCACAACAGGGGGCCCGTACGAGCAGTACTTC | CASSFTTGGPYEQYF
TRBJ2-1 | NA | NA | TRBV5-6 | TGTGCCAGCAGCTTGACTCTAAACAATGAGCAGTTCTTC | CASSLTLNNEQFF
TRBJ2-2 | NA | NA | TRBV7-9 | TGTGCCAGCAGCAAGGGGGGGAACACCGGGGAGCTGTTTTTT | CASSKGGNTGELFF
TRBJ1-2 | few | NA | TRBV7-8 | TGTGCCAGCAGCTTTACGGGGGTCGTTAACTATGGCTACACCTTC | CASSFTGVVNYGYTF
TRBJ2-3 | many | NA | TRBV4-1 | TGCGCCAGCAGCCACGGAGCGGGCGCAAGCTTCGAGGATACGCAGTATTTT | CASSHGAGASFEDTQYF
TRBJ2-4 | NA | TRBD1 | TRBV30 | TGTGCCTGGAGCGGTCAGGGGGCCATAGCCAAAAACATTCAGTACTTC | CAWSGQGAIAKNIQYF
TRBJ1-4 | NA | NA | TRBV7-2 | TGTGCCAGCAGCCCAACGGTGGCCTTTAATGAAAAACTGTTTTTT | CASSPTVAFNEKLFF
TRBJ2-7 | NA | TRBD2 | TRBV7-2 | TGTGCCAGCAGCTCAGGCTTGCGGGAGGGCCAGCAGTACTTC | CASSSGLREGQQYF
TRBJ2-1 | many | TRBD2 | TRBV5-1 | TGCGCCAGCAGCTTGAACCCGGGACTAAGCTACAATGAGCAGTTCTTC | CASSLNPGLSYNEQFF
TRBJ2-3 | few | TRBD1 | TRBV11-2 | TGTGCCAGCAGCGGCCGGACAGGACGAACAGATACGCAGTATTTT | CASSGRTGRTDTQYF
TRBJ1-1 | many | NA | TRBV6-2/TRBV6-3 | TGTGCCAGCAGTTACGTCGGGGGTTATTCTGAAGCTTTCTTT | CASSYVGGYSEAFF
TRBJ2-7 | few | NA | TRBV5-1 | TGCGCCAGCAGCTGGGGCCCGGGAGAGCGGTACTCCTACGAGCAGTACTTC | CASSWGPGERYSYEQYF
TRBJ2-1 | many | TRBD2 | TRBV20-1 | TGCAGTGCTAGCCCTCGCGGGAGTCCCTACAATGAGCAGTTCTTC | CSASPRGSPYNEQFF
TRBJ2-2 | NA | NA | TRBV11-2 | TGTGCCAGCAGCCCCCTCGGACAGCTACTCGGGGCGAACACCGGGGAGCTGTTTTTT | CASSPLGQLLGANTGELFF
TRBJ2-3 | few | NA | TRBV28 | TGTGCCAGCAGCTTAGGGGGTCAAAGCACAGATACGCAGTATTTT | CASSLGGQSTDTQYF
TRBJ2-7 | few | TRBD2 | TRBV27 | TGTGCCAGCGCGGGGCCCCGGGGGGTTTCCTACGAGCAGTACTTC | CASAGPRGVSYEQYF
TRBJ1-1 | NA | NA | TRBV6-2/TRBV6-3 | TGTGCCAGCAGTTATCAGAGCATGAACACTGAAGCTTTCTTT | CASSYQSMNTEAFF
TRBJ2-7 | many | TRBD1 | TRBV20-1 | TGCAGTTCTTATGTCTCGGACAGGGGTTACGAGCAGTACTTC | CSSYVSDRGYEQYF
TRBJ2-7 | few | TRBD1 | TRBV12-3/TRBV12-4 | TGTGCCAGTTCGGGACAGACCTACGAGCAGTACTTC | CASSGQTYEQYF
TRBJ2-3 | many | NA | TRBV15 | TGTGCCACCAGACTTAGCGGATCGAGCACAGATACGCAGTATTTT | CATRLSGSSTDTQYF
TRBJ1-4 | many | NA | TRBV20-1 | TGCAGTGCAAAAACAGGGAGAACTAATGAAAAACTGTTTTTT | CSAKTGRTNEKLFF
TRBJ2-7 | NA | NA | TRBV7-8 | TGTGCCAGCAGCTTAAGCACGGGGGGCACCTACGAGCAGTACTTC | CASSLSTGGTYEQYF
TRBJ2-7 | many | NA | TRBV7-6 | TGTGCCAGCAGCTTAGACCGGGACAACGAGCAGTACTTC | CASSLDRDNEQYF
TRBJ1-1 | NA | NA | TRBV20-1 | TGCAGTGCTCCGCGAGTAACAGGGAGCACTGAAGCTTTCTTT | CSAPRVTGSTEAFF
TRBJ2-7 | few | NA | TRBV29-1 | TGCAGCGTTGAAGTCAGGAGTCCATCTTACGAGCAGTACTTC | CSVEVRSPSYEQYF
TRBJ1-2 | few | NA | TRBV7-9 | TGTGCCAGCAGCCCCCCCCGGCAGGCCCATGGCTACACCTTC | CASSPPRQAHGYTF
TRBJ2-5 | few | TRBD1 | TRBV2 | TGTGCCAGCAGAGAGGGACAGGTCGGGGAGACCCAGTACTTC | CASREGQVGETQYF
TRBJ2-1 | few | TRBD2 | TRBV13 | TGTGCCAGCAGCGGTAGCGGGGGCCCCAATGAGCAGTTCTTC | CASSGSGGPNEQFF
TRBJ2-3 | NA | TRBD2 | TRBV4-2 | TGTGCCAGCAGCCAACCCGGACTAGCGGGAGAGGGGGGTACGCAGTATTTT | CASSQPGLAGEGGTQYF
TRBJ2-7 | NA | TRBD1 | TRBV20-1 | TGCAGTATCGACAGGGGAGAGGAGCAGTACTTC | CSIDRGEEQYF
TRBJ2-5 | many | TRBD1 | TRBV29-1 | TGCAGCGTTCCGGTAACGGACAGGGGGCGGGAGACCCAGTACTTC | CSVPVTDRGRETQYF
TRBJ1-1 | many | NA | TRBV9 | TGTGCCAGCAGCCCCGTAGGGAGGGGGGCTTTCTTT | CASSPVGRGAFF
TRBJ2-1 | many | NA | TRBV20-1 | TGCAGTGCGGGACGGAGCTCCTACAATGAGCAGTTCTTC | CSAGRSSYNEQFF
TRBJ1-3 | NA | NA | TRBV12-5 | TGTGCTAGTAGGGCCGACAGCAAGGGAAACACCATATATTTT | CASRADSKGNTIYF
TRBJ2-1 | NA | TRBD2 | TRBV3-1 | TGTGCCAGCAGCCAAGATCGCCGTCGCGGGAGGGCCCGGGATGAGCAGTTCTTC | CASSQDRRRGRARDEQFF
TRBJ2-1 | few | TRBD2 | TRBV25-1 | TGTGCCAGCAGTGAATCGGGAACTAGCGGGAGTAATGCTGAGCAGTTCTTC | CASSESGTSGSNAEQFF
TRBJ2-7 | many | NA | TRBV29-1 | TGCAGCGCCCAGCGTGGGGACAAGTCCTACGAGCAGTACTTC | CSAQRGDKSYEQYF
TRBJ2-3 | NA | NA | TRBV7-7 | TGTGCTAGCAGCTTAGAAGGGGGGTCACCTAGCACAGATACGCAGTATTTT | CASSLEGGSPSTDTQYF
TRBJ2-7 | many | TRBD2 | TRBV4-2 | TGTGCCAGCAGCCAAGGCAGTAGCGGGAGTTACGAGCAGTACTTC | CASSQGSSGSYEQYF